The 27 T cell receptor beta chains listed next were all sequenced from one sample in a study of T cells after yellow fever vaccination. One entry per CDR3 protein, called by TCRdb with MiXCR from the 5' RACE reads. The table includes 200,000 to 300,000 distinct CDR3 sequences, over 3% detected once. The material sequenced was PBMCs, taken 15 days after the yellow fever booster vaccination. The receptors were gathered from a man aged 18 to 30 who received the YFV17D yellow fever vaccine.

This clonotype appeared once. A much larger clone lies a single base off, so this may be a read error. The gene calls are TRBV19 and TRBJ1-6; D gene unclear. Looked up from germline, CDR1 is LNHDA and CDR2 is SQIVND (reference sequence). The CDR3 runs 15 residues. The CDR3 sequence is CASRLMSSYNSHLHF. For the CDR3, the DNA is TGTGCCAGTAGGCTCATGAGCTCCTATAATTCACACCTCCACTTT.

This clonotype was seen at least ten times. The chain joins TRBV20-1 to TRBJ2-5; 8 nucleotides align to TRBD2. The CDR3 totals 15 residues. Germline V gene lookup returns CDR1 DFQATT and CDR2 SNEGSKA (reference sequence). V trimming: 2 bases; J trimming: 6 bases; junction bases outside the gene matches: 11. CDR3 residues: CSARTPRGGSKTQYF. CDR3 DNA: TGCAGTGCTAGAACCCCCCGGGGGGGCTCGAAGACCCAGTACTTC.

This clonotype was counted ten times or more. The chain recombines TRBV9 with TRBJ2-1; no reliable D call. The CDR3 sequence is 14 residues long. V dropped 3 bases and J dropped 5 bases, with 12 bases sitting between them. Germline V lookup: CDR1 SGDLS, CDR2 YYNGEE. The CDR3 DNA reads TGTGCCAGCAGCGGGATAGCAGAGAACAATGAGCAGTTCTTC. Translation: CASSGIAENNEQFF. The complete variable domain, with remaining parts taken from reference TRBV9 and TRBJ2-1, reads DSGVTQTPKHLITATGQRVTLRCSPRSGDLSVYWYQQSLDQGLQFLIQYYNGEERAKGNILERFSAQQFPDLHSELNLSSLELGDSALYFCASSGIAENNEQFFGPGTRLTVL.

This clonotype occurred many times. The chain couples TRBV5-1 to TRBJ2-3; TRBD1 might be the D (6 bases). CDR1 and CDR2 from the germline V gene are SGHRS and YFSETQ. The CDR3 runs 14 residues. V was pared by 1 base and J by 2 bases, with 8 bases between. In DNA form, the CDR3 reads TGCGCCAGCAGCTTGAGGACAGCCACAGATACGCAGTATTTT. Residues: CASSLRTATDTQYF.

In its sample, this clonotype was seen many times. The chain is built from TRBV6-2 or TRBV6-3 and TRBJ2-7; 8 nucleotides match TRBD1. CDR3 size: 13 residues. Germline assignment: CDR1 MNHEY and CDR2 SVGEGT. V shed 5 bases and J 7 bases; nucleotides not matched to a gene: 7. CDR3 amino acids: CASSTGQAVEQYF. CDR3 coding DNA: TGTGCCAGCAGTACGGGACAGGCAGTTGAGCAGTACTTC.

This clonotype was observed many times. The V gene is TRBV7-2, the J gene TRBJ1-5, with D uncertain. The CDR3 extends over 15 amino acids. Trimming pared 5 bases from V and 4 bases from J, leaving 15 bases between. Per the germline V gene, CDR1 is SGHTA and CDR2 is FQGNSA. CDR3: CASSGPGGSNQPQHF. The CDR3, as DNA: TGTGCCAGCAGCGGACCAGGCGGATCAAATCAGCCCCAGCATTTT. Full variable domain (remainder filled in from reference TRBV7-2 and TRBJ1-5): GAGVSQSPSNKVTEKGKDVELRCDPISGHTALYWYRQSLGQGLEFLIYFQGNSAPDKSGLPSDRFSAERTGGSVSTLTIQRTQQEDSAVYLCASSGPGGSNQPQHFGDGTRLSIL.

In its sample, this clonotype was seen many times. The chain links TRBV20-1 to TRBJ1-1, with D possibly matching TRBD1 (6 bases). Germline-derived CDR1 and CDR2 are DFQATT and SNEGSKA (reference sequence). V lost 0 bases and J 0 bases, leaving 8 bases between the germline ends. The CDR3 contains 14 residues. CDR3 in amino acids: CSARETGLNTEAFF. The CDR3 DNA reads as TGCAGTGCTAGAGAGACAGGCCTGAACACTGAAGCTTTCTTT.

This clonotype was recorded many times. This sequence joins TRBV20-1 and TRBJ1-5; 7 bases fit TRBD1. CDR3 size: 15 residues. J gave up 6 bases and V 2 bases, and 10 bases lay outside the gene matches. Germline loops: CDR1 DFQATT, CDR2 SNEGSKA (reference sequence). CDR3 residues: CSARIPGRGIQPQHF. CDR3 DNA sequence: TGCAGTGCTAGAATCCCCGGCAGGGGGATTCAGCCCCAGCATTTT.

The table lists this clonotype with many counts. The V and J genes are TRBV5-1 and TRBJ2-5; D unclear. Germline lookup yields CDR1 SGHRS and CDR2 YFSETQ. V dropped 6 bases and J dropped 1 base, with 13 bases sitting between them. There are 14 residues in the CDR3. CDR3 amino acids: CASIGLPPQETQYF. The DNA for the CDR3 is TGCGCCAGCATAGGGCTGCCTCCCCAAGAGACCCAGTACTTC. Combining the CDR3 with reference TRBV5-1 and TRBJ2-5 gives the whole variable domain KAGVTQTPRYLIKTRGQQVTLSCSPISGHRSVSWYQQTPGQGLQFLFEYFSETQRNKGNFPGRFSGRQFSNSRSEMNVSTLELGDSALYLCASIGLPPQETQYFGPGTRLLVL.

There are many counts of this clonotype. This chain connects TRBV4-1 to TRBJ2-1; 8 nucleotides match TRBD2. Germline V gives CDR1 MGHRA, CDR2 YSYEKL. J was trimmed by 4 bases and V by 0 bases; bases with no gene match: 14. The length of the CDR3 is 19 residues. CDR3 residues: CASSQDYRAGEFGYNEQFF. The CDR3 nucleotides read TGCGCCAGCAGCCAAGATTATCGAGCGGGGGAGTTCGGGTACAATGAGCAGTTCTTC.

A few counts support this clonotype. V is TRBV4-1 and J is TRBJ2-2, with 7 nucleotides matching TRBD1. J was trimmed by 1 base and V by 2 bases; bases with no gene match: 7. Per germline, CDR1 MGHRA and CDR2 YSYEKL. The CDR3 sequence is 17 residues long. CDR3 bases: TGCGCCAGCAGCCAAACTCCGGGACAGAGGAACACCGGGGAGCTGTTTTTT. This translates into CASSQTPGQRNTGELFF.

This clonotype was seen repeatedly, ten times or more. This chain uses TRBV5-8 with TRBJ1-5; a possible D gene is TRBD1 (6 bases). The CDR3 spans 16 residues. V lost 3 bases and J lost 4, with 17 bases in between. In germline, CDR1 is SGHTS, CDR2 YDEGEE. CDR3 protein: CASSSLQGGRNQPQHF. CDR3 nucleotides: TGTGCCAGCAGCTCTTTACAGGGAGGACGGAATCAGCCCCAGCATTTT.

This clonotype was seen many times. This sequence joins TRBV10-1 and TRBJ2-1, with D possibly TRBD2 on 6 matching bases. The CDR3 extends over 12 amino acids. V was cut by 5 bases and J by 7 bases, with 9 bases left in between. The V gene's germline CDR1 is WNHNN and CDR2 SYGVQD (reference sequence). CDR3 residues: CASSLALNEQFF. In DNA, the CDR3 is TGCGCCAGCAGTCTAGCGTTGAATGAGCAGTTCTTC.

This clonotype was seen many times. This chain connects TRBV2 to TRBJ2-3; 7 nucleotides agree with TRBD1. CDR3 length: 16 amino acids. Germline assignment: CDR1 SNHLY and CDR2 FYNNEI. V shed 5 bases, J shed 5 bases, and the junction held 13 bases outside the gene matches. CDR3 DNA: TGTGCCAGCAGTAGGGGACAGAGGGGTGCTGGAGATACGCAGTATTTT. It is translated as CASSRGQRGAGDTQYF.

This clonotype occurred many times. The chain's CDR3 is CASSLWGEFVEQYF. CDR3 DNA sequence: TGTGCCAGCAGTTTGTGGGGGGAATTCGTCGAGCAGTACTTC. The V call is TRBV6-2 or TRBV6-3, the J call TRBJ2-7, with D perhaps TRBD2 (6 bases). Per the germline V gene, CDR1 is MNHEY and CDR2 is SVGEGT. The CDR3 is 14 amino acids. Trimming took 4 bases from V and 6 from J, leaving 16 bases between them.

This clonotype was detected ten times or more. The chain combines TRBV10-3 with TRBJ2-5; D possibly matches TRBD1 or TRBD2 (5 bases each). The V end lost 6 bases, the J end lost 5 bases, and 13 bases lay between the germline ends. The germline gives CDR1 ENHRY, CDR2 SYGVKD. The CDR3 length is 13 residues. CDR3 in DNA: TGTGCCATCAGAGGGACCGTCCCGGAGACCCAGTACTTC. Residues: CAIRGTVPETQYF.

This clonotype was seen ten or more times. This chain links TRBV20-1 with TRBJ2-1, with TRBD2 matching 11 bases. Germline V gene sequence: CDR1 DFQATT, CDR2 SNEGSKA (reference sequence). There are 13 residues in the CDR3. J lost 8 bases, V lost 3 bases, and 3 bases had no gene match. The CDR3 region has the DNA TGCAGTGCTAGGGTAGCGGGGGGGCATGAGCAGTTCTTC. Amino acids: CSARVAGGHEQFF.

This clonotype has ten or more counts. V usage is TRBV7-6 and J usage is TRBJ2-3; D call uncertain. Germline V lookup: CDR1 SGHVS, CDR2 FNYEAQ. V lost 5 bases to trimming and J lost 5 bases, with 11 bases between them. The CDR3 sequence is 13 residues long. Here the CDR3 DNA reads TGTGCCAGCAGCCTCCTCTCCCGAGATACGCAGTATTTT. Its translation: CASSLLSRDTQYF.

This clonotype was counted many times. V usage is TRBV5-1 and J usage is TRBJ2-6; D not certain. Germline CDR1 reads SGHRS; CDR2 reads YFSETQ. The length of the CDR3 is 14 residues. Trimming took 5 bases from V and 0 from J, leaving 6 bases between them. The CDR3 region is CASRDSSGANVLTF. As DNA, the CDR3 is TGCGCCAGCAGGGATTCCTCTGGGGCCAACGTCCTGACTTTC.

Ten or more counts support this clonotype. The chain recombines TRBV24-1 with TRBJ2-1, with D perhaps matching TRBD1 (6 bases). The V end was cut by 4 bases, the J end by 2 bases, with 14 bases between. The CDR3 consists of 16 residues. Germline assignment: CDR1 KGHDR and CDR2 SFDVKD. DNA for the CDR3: TGTGCCACCAGTGACCGCACAGGGCTCGCCTACAATGAGCAGTTCTTC. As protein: CATSDRTGLAYNEQFF.

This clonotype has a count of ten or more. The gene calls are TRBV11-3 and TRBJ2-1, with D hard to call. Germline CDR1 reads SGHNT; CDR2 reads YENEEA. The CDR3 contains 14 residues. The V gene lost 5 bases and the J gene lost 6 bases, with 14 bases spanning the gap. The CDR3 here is CASSPPGLSNEQFF. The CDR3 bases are TGTGCCAGCAGCCCCCCCGGTCTTTCCAATGAGCAGTTCTTC.

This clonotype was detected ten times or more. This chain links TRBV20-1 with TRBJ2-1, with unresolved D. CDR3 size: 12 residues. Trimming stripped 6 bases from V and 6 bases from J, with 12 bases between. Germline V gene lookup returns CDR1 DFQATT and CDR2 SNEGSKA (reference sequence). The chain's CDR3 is CSADRRLNEQFF. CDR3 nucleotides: TGCAGTGCGGACCGACGGCTCAATGAGCAGTTCTTC.

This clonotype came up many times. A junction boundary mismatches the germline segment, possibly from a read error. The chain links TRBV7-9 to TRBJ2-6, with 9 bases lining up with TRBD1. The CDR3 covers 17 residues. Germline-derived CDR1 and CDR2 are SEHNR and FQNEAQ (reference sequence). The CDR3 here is CASSRWGQGKGGNVLTF. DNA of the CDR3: TGTGCCAGCAGCCGATGGGGACAGGGAAAAGGGGGCAACGTCCTGACTTTC.

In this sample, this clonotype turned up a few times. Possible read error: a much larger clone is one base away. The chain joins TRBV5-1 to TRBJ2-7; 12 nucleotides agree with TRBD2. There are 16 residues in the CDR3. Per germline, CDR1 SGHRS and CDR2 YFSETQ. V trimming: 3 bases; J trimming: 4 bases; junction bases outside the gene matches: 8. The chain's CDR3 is CASSYLAGGSPYEQYF. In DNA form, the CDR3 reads TGCGCCAGCAGCTATCTAGCGGGGGGGTCCCCTTACGAGCAGTACTTC. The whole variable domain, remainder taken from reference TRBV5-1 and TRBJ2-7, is KAGVTQTPRYLIKTRGQQVTLSCSPISGHRSVSWYQQTPGQGLQFLFEYFSETQRNKGNFPGRFSGRQFSNSRSEMNVSTLELGDSALYLCASSYLAGGSPYEQYFGPGTRLTVT.

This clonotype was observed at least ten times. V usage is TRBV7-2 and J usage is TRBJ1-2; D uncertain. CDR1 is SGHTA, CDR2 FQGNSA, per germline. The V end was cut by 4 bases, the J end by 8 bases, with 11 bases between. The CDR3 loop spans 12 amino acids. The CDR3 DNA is TGTGCCAGCAGCTCCTATTTTGTGGGCTACACCTTC. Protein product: CASSSYFVGYTF.

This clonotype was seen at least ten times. The CDR3 spells CASSPYRAGNEKLFF. CDR3 sequence (DNA): TGTGCCAGCAGCCCGTACAGGGCGGGAAATGAAAAACTGTTTTTT. The rearrangement joins TRBV5-6 to TRBJ1-4; the D gene is possibly TRBD1 (6 bases). The CDR3 runs to 15 residues. Trimming shortened V by 4 bases and J by 5 bases, and 15 bases separated the two germline ends. The germline gives CDR1 SGHDT, CDR2 YYEEEE.

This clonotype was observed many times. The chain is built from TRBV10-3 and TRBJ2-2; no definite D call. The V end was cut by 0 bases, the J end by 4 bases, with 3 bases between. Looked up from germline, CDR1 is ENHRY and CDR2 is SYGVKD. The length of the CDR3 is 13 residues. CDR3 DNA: TGTGCCATCAGTGAGTCGGGCACCGGGGAGCTGTTTTTT. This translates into CAISESGTGELFF.